This T cell receptor beta chain was recorded in a study of blood T cell repertoires in COVID-19. The assay was immunoSEQ multiplex PCR, and TCRdb's table has in-frame clones only and misses some. The sample has 140,000 to 150,000 clones; around 89% are singletons. A remark on this clone: The sample carries other DNA sequences with the same CDR3.

The CDR3 covers 12 residues. From germline, CDR1 is LGHDT and CDR2 YNNKEL (reference sequence). V lost 0 bases, J lost 6 bases, and 6 bases lay in between. This receptor was identified in a man in his sixties with active or convalescent COVID-19. This chain connects TRBV3-1 (or the pseudogene TRBV3-2) to TRBJ2-7; no clear D. The sample was peripheral blood. The CDR3 region has the DNA TGTGCCAGCAGCCAAGATACGGGCGAGCAGTACTTC. This gives the protein CASSQDTGEQYF.